Presented here are 6 T cell receptor beta chains from one specimen sequenced in a study of shared clonotypes between healthy human individuals. Only in-frame clones appear in the TCRdb table, and some are missing; sequencing was by immunoSEQ multiplex PCR. The data contain millions of clones, 85% to 95% of them seen just once; the ten biggest clones take up under 0.45%. The source material was naive CD4+ T cells from PBMCs. Subset given: CD45RA+ positively selected. Receptors originate from a man younger than 30 in good health. Some clones in this sample may be carry-over from other donors' samples.

V usage is TRBV5-1 and J usage is TRBJ1-2, with D perhaps TRBD1 (5 bases). The CDR3 length is 14 residues. Deletions cut 4 bases from V and 4 bases from J, with 14 bases between. CDR1 is SGHRS, CDR2 YFSETQ, per germline. DNA for the CDR3: TGCGCCAGCAGCCGGGGACTTGGTGGCTATGGCTACACCTTC. It codes for CASSRGLGGYGYTF.

The chain carries TRBV7-2 and TRBJ2-5; 8 bases line up with TRBD2. Germline CDR1 SGHTA, CDR2 FQGNSA. Losses at the gene ends were 0 bases for V and 6 bases for J; bases not matched to a gene: 12. CDR3 length: 17 residues. The CDR3 here is CASSLASGAGAGKTQYF. In nucleotides, the CDR3 is TGTGCCAGCAGCTTAGCATCAGGAGCGGGAGCTGGGAAGACCCAGTACTTC. Full variable domain (outside the CDR3, taken from reference TRBV7-2 and TRBJ2-5): GAGVSQSPSNKVTEKGKDVELRCDPISGHTALYWYRQSLGQGLEFLIYFQGNSAPDKSGLPSDRFSAERTGGSVSTLTIQRTQQEDSAVYLCASSLASGAGAGKTQYFGPGTRLLVL.

Comment on this clone: Other DNA sequences within the sample encode an identical CDR3. This chain links TRBV18 with TRBJ2-1; 11 bases fit TRBD2. This CDR3 is built from 15 residues. CDR1 KGHSH and CDR2 LQKENI come from the germline V gene. With V trimmed by 3 bases and J by 4 bases, 2 bases remained unmatched. The CDR3 loop reads CASSPGTSGYNEQFF. CDR3 DNA: TGTGCCAGCTCACCCGGGACTAGCGGATACAATGAGCAGTTCTTC.

This chain joins TRBV14 and TRBJ2-3; a weak D match, TRBD2 (5 bases). In germline, CDR1 is SGHDN, CDR2 FVKESK. CDR3 size: 12 residues. V dropped 6 bases and J dropped 6 bases, with 10 bases sitting between them. Here the CDR3 DNA reads TGTGCCAGCAGTCTGAGGACTGATACGCAGTATTTT. Translated: CASSLRTDTQYF.

The chain joins TRBV19 to TRBJ2-2; no definite D call. This CDR3 region has 15 residues. Looked up from germline, CDR1 is LNHDA and CDR2 is SQIVND (reference sequence). Trimming left V 1 base short and J 0 bases short, with 6 bases between. The chain's CDR3 is CASSIGNPNTGELFF. CDR3 coding DNA: TGTGCCAGTAGTATAGGCAACCCGAACACCGGGGAGCTGTTTTTT.

The V call is TRBV28, the J call TRBJ1-5; possible D gene TRBD1, 6 bases. Between the trimmed V and J ends, which lost 11 bases and 5 bases, there was a span of 19 bases. The V gene's germline CDR1 is MDHEN and CDR2 SYDVKM. There are 14 residues in the CDR3. The CDR3 loop reads CAGGKTGSHQPQHF. The DNA of the CDR3 is TGTGCCGGAGGGAAAACAGGGTCCCATCAGCCCCAGCATTTT.